Presented here are 14 T cell receptor beta chains from one specimen sequenced in a study of blood T cells in healthy people across ages (dated by TCRdb to between 2014 and 2017). The library was built by means of 5' RACE. Sequencing took place on an Illumina HiSeq 2500. The second PCR ran for roughly 7 to 11 cycles and used a J-beta primer mix along with a sample-barcoded 5' primer. TCRdb applied fastp at Q25 and MiXCR to the public reads, then kept only in-frame beta chains. Every distinct CDR3 protein forms one entry, paired with its most common genes and DNA. The sample contains under 2,000,000 distinct CDR3 sequences, less than 50% of them found a single time. The ten largest clones capture more than 2% of the sample. What was sequenced was blood. These receptors were collected from a woman between 35 and 50 years old in good health.

The chain recombines TRBV27 with TRBJ2-2, with TRBD1 matching over 10 bases. The ends lost 5 bases at V and 6 bases at J; junction bases unmatched: 3. The CDR3 length is 14 residues. In germline, CDR1 is MNHEY, CDR2 SMNVEV (reference sequence). In DNA, the CDR3 is TGTGCCAGCAGTCTCGGGACAGGGGCCGGGGAGCTGTTTTTT. Translation gives CASSLGTGAGELFF.

The rearrangement joins TRBV27 to TRBJ2-5; perhaps TRBD2 as D (7 bases). Germline CDR1 reads MNHEY; CDR2 reads SMNVEV (reference sequence). The CDR3 runs 14 residues. V was clipped by 4 bases and J by 5 bases, with 14 bases between them. CDR3 region: CASSSDGGLETQYF. The DNA for the CDR3 is TGTGCCAGCAGTTCCGACGGGGGGCTGGAGACCCAGTACTTC.

The rearrangement joins TRBV6-5 to TRBJ2-3; unclear D gene. CDR3 length equals 14 residues. Per the germline V gene, CDR1 is MNHEY and CDR2 is SVGAGI. V was trimmed by 3 bases and J by 1 base, leaving 8 bases between them. CDR3 loop: CASSYTDRTDTQYF. CDR3 DNA sequence: TGTGCCAGCAGTTATACCGACCGCACAGATACGCAGTATTTT.

The table lists this clonotype with a few counts. The rearrangement links TRBV6-2 or TRBV6-3 to TRBJ1-5; possibly TRBD1 for D (6 bases). CDR1 is MNHEY and CDR2 is SVGEGT in the germline V gene. The length of the CDR3 is 16 residues. Trimming left V 0 bases short and J 6 bases short, with 15 bases between. CDR3 DNA: TGTGCCAGCAGTTACTCGAGCGGGGGGCACGGTCAGCCCCAGCATTTT. Protein: CASSYSSGGHGQPQHF.

This clonotype was detected a few times. The chain has TRBV4-2 and TRBJ2-4, with TRBD1 matching 9 bases. Germline values: CDR1 LGHNA, CDR2 YNFKEQ. The CDR3 runs 18 residues. The junction had 11 bases not matched to a gene; V was cut back by 5 bases and J by 0 bases. CDR3: CASSTRDRDKGAKNIQYF. The CDR3 DNA sequence: TGTGCCAGCAGCACCCGGGACAGGGATAAGGGAGCCAAAAACATTCAGTACTTC.

This clonotype was detected a few times. Written as DNA, the CDR3 is TGTGCCAGCAGTGATATGGTGCTAGCGGGGGGTCGGGAGACCCAGTACTTC. The encoded protein is CASSDMVLAGGRETQYF. The chain couples TRBV2 to TRBJ2-5; TRBD2 matches 11 bases. Germline trimming cut 3 bases from V and 5 bases from J; bases unmatched to any gene: 11. Germline V gene sequence: CDR1 SNHLY, CDR2 FYNNEI. This CDR3 is 17 amino acids long. The full variable domain, in which reference TRBV2 and TRBJ2-5 provide the parts outside the CDR3, is EPEVTQTPSHQVTQMGQEVILRCVPISNHLYFYWYRQILGQKVEFLVSFYNNEISEKSEIFDDQFSVERPDGSNFTLKIRSTKLEDSAMYFCASSDMVLAGGRETQYFGPGTRLLVL.

This chain uses TRBV6-1 with TRBJ2-3; a weak D match, TRBD2 (6 bases). The CDR3 covers 17 residues. V was trimmed by 2 bases and J by 6 bases, leaving 21 bases between them. Per germline, CDR1 MNHNS and CDR2 SASEGT. The CDR3, as DNA: TGTGCCAGCAGTGAATCTCAAGGCGGGGCGGGGATGGATACGCAGTATTTT. Amino acids: CASSESQGGAGMDTQYF.

The chain links TRBV7-2 to TRBJ1-2, with D uncertain. The CDR3 is 15 amino acids. Germline V gene lookup returns CDR1 SGHTA and CDR2 FQGNSA. Trimming stripped 5 bases from V and 1 base from J, with 14 bases between. The CDR3 nucleotides are TGTGCCAGCAGCGCTCCAAAGACGGTTAACTATGGCTACACCTTC. Residues: CASSAPKTVNYGYTF. The full variable domain, completed using reference TRBV7-2 and TRBJ1-2, is GAGVSQSPSNKVTEKGKDVELRCDPISGHTALYWYRQSLGQGLEFLIYFQGNSAPDKSGLPSDRFSAERTGGSVSTLTIQRTQQEDSAVYLCASSAPKTVNYGYTFGSGTRLTVV.

V and J are TRBV20-1 and TRBJ1-2; D uncertain. Germline loops: CDR1 DFQATT, CDR2 SNEGSKA (reference sequence). The CDR3 covers 14 residues. Trimming removed 6 bases from V and 0 bases from J, with 14 bases in between. As DNA, the CDR3 is TGCAGTGCAGCCGGTACCCACACTAACTATGGCTACACCTTC. Residues: CSAAGTHTNYGYTF.

The chain has TRBV28 and TRBJ1-2; no definite D call. Germline values: CDR1 MDHEN, CDR2 SYDVKM. Trimming removed 6 bases from V and 8 bases from J, with 10 bases in between. CDR3 size: 11 residues. This chain's CDR3 is CASSRTSGYTF. In DNA, the CDR3 is TGTGCCAGCAGCCGGACGTCCGGCTACACCTTC.

This chain uses TRBV4-2 with TRBJ2-1; D may match TRBD1 or TRBD2 (5 bases each). Deletions cut 0 bases from V and 3 bases from J, with 15 bases between. The CDR3 spans 17 residues. Germline V lookup: CDR1 LGHNA, CDR2 YNFKEQ. The CDR3 reads CASSQDGGRVIYNEQFF. CDR3 DNA sequence: TGTGCCAGCAGCCAAGATGGAGGCAGGGTGATCTACAATGAGCAGTTCTTC.

J is TRBJ2-5 and V is TRBV20-1; a weak D match, TRBD2 (5 bases). Germline values: CDR1 DFQATT, CDR2 SNEGSKA (reference sequence). This CDR3 spans 13 amino acids. The V gene lost 3 bases and the J gene lost 13 bases, with 21 bases spanning the gap. CDR3 coding DNA: TGCAGTGCTAGCCCCAACCGCAGCGGACCGCCGTACTTC. Protein: CSASPNRSGPPYF.

This chain uses TRBV7-9 with TRBJ1-6, with D possibly being TRBD1 (5 bases). From germline, CDR1 is SEHNR and CDR2 FQNEAQ (reference sequence). V lost 5 bases and J 11 bases, leaving 13 bases between the germline ends. There are 13 residues in the CDR3. CDR3 DNA sequence: TGTGCCAGCAGCCTAACACAGGACGCACCCCTCCACTTT. Encoded protein: CASSLTQDAPLHF.

The gene calls are TRBV10-3 and TRBJ2-5; TRBD1 matches at 7 bases. The germline V gene encodes CDR1 ENHRY and CDR2 SYGVKD. Trimming removed 6 bases from V and 0 bases from J; junction bases left unmatched: 4. The CDR3 loop spans 14 amino acids. The CDR3 DNA follows: TGTGCCATCAGCGAGGGACAGAACCAAGAGACCCAGTACTTC. This gives the protein CAISEGQNQETQYF.